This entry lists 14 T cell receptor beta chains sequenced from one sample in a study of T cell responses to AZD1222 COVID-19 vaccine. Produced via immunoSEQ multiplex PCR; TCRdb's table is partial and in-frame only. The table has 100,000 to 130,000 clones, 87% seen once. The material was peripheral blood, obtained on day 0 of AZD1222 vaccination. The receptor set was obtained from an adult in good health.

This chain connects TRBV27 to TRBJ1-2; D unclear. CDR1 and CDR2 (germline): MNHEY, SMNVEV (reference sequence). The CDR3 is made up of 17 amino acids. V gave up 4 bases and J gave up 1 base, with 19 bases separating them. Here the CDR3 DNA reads TGTGCCAGCAGTTCCCGGCGACCCGGCGCGGGTAACTATGGCTACACCTTC. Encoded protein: CASSSRRPGAGNYGYTF.

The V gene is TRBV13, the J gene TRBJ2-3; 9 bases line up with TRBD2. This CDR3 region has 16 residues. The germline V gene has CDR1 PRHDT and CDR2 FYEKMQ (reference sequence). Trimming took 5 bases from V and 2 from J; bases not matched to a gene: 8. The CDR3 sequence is CASSKLAGASTDTQYF. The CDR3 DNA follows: TGTGCCAGCAGCAAATTAGCGGGGGCTTCCACAGATACGCAGTATTTT.

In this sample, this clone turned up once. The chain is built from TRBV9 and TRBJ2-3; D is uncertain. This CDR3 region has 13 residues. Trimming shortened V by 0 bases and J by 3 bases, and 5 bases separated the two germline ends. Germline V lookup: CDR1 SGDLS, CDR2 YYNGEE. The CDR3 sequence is CASSVDRTDTQYF. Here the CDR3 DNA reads TGTGCCAGCAGCGTAGACAGAACAGATACGCAGTATTTT.

CDR3 DNA sequence: TGTGCCTGGAGTAGGGGGGGTAGTAATGAAAAACTGTTTTTT. This sequence encodes CAWSRGGSNEKLFF. The V gene is TRBV30, the J gene TRBJ1-4, with a weak D call TRBD1 (6 bases). Per the germline V gene, CDR1 is GTSNPN and CDR2 is SVGIG (reference sequence). Trimming took 2 bases from V and 4 from J, leaving 11 bases between them. The CDR3 is made up of 14 amino acids.

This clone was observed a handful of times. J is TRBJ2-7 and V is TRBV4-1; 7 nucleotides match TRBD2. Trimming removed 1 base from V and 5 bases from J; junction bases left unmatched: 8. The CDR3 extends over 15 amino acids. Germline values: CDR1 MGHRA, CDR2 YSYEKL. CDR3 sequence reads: CASSQVSGGIDEQYF. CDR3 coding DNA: TGCGCCAGCAGCCAAGTATCGGGAGGCATCGACGAGCAGTACTTC.

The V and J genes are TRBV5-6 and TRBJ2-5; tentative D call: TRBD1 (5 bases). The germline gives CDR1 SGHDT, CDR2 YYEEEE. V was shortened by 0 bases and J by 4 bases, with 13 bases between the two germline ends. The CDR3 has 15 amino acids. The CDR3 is CASSLAVSGRETQYF. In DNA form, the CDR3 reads TGTGCCAGCAGCTTGGCAGTATCAGGGCGAGAGACCCAGTACTTC.

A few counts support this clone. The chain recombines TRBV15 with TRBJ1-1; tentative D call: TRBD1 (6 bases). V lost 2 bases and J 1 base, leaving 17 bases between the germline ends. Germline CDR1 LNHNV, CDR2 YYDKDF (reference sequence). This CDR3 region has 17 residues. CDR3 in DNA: TGTGCCACCAGCAGATTTCCTTACTGGACAGCGAACACTGAAGCTTTCTTT. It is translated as CATSRFPYWTANTEAFF.

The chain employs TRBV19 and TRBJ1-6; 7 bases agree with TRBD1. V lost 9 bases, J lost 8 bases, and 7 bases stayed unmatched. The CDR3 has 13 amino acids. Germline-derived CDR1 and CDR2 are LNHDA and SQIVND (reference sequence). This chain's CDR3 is CASGPQGDSPLHF. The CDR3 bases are TGTGCCAGCGGGCCCCAGGGGGATTCACCCCTCCACTTT.

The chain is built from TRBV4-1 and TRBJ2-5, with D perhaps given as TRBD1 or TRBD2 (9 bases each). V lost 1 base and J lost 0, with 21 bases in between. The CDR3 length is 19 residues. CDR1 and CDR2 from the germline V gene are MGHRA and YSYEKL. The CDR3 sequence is CASSQGGGGQGLYQETQYF. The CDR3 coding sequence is TGCGCCAGCAGCCAAGGCGGGGGGGGACAGGGCTTGTACCAAGAGACCCAGTACTTC.

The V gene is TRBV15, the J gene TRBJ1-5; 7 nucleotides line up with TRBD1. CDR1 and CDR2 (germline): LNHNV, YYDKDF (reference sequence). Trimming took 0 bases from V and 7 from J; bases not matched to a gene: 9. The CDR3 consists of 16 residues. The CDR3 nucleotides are TGTGCCACCAGCAGAGAAGGGGGGGACAGCATACAGCCCCAGCATTTT. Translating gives CATSREGGDSIQPQHF.

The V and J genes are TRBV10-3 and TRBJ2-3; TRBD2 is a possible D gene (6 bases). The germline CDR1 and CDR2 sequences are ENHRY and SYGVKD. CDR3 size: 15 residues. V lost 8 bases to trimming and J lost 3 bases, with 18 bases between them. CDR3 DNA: TGTGCCATCCGTTCCGGGACTCACACTACAGATACGCAGTATTTT. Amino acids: CAIRSGTHTTDTQYF.

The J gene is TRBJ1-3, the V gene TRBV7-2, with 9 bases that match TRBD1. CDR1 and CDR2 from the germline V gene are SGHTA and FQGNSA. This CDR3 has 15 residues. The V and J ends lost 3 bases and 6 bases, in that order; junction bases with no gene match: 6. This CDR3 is CASSFFTGGENTIYF. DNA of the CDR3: TGTGCCAGCAGCTTTTTCACAGGGGGCGAAAACACCATATATTTT.

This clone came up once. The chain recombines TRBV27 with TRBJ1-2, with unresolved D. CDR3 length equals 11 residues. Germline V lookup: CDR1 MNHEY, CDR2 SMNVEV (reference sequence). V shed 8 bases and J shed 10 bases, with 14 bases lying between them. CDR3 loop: CASGNSVVYTF. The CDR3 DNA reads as TGTGCCAGCGGGAACAGTGTTGTCTACACCTTC.

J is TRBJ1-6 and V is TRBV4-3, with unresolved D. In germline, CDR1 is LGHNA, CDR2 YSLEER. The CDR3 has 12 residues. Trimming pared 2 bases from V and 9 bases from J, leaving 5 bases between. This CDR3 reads CASSQRGSPLHF. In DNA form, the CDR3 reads TGCGCCAGCAGCCAACGCGGTTCACCCCTCCACTTT.